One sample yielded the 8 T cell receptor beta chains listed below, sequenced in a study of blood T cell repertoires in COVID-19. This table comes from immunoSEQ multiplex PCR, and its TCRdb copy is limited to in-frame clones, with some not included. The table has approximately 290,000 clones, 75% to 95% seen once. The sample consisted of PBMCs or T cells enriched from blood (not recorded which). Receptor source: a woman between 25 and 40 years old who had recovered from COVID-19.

The CDR3 nucleotides are TGTGCCAGCAGCTTTATGGGCGCCTCCTATATGAACACTGAAGCTTTCTTT. This gives the protein CASSFMGASYMNTEAFF. This rearrangement joins TRBV7-2 to TRBJ1-1, with D uncertain. CDR3 size: 17 residues. V was shortened by 3 bases and J by 0 bases, with 17 bases between the two germline ends. Germline lookup yields CDR1 SGHTA and CDR2 FQGNSA.

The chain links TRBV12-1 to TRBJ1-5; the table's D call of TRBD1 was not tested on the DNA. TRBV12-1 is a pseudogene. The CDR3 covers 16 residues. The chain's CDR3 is CASTPGQGDSNQPQHF. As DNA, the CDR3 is TGTGCCAGCACCCCGGGACAGGGGGATAGCAATCAGCCCCAGCATTTT.

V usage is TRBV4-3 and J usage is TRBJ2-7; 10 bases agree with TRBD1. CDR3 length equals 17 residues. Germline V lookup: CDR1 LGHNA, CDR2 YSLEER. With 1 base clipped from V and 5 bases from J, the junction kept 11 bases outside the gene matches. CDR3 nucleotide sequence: TGCGCCAGCAGCCAAGCAGCCGGGACAGGGGTTATCCACGAGCAGTACTTC. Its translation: CASSQAAGTGVIHEQYF.

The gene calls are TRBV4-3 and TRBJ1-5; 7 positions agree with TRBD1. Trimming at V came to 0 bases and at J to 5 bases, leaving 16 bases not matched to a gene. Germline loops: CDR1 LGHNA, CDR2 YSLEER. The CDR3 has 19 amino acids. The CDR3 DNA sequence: TGCGCCAGCAGCCAAGATCAAATTAGGATGGGGGACAGATATCAGCCCCAGCATTTT. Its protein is CASSQDQIRMGDRYQPQHF.

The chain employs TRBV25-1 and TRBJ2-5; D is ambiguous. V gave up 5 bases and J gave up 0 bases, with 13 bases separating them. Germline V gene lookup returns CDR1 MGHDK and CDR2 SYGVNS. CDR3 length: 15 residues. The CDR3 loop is CASSNPGWYQETQYF. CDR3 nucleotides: TGTGCCAGCAGTAACCCGGGTTGGTACCAAGAGACCCAGTACTTC.

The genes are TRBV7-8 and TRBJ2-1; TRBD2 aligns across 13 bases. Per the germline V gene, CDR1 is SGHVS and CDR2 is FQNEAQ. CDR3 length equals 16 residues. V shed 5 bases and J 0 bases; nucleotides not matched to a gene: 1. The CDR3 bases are TGTGCCAGCAGCCGGACTAGCGGGAGCTCCTACAATGAGCAGTTCTTC. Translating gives CASSRTSGSSYNEQFF. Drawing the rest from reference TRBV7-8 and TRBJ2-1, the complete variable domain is GAGVSQSPRYKVAKRGQDVALRCDPISGHVSLFWYQQALGQGPEFLTYFQNEAQLDKSGLPSDRFFAERPEGSVSTLKIQRTQQEDSAVYLCASSRTSGSSYNEQFFGPGTRLTVL.

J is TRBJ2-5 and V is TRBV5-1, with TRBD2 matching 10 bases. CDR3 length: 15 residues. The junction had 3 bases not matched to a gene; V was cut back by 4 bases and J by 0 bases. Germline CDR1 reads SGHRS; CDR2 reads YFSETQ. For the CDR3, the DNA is TGCGCCAGCAGCACGGGACTAGCGTACCAAGAGACCCAGTACTTC. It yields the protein CASSTGLAYQETQYF.

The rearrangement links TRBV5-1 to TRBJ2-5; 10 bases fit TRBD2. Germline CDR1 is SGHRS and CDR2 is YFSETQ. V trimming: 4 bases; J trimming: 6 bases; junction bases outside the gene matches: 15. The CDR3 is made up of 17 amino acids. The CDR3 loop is CASSPRGALAGLKTQYF. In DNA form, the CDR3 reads TGCGCCAGCAGCCCAAGGGGGGCACTAGCGGGATTAAAGACCCAGTACTTC.